This TCR beta chain was sequenced during a study of T cell repertoires in cytomegalovirus infection (dated by TCRdb to the late 2010s). General notes on the study: The peptide stimulations were aimed at well-studied HLA-B-restricted epitopes as well as recently identified HLA-C-restricted CMV epitopes, whose presentation resists viral immunomodulation. The HLA type of each donor mattered for the analysis, because public TCR beta signatures pointed to carriage of CMV infection along with the matching HLA type.

The sequencer listed for this sample is Illumina HiSeq 1500. The public reads were reanalyzed by TCRdb: fastp trimming at Q25, MiXCR alignment, in-frame beta chains only. Duplicate CDR3 protein sequences are folded into a single record with the most common DNA and genes. This sample gives under 200,000 distinct CDR3 sequences in total; about a fifth of them show up just once. The ten largest clones take up roughly 25% of the sample. What the work shows at the level of the full study, not this receptor alone: In both this cohort and an independent cohort of under 450 donors, the cumulative frequency of public TCR beta family members distinguished carriers of CMV infection plus the relevant HLA type. The ex vivo response was dominated by HLA-C-restricted CMV-specific TCR beta clonotypes, which also provided the single most frequent clonotype in two of eight donors.

What the treatment or condition label conveys for this sample: in vitro stimulation with specific CMV peptide epitopes to enrich CMV-specific T cells. Including the terminal cysteine and phenylalanine, the CDR3 comprises 15 residues. The DNA shown is the 45-base CDR3, in frame from base 1. The germline V gene encodes CDR1 PRHDT and CDR2 FYEKMQ (reference sequence). V and J are trimmed by 5 bases and 2 bases, and the gene matches miss 5 bases of the junction. About this clonotype: It lacks a known antigen. Base qualities are not provided; no much larger clone lies one nucleotide away.

The sequence was collected from a human donor in good health (CMV status not recorded). Some clones in this sample may be carry-over from other donors' samples. The chain was built from TRBV13 and TRBJ2-2; 7 middle bases align to TRBD2. The source material was CD8+ T cells from cultured PBMCs, sampled from culture after CMV antigen stimulation. This receptor carries the CDR3 CASSRRDYNTGELFF. In nucleotide form, the sequence is TGTGCCAGCAGCCGCCGGGACTACAACACCGGGGAGCTGTTTTTT.